The 31 T cell receptor beta chains below come from one sample, sequenced in a study of cytomegalovirus exposure and HLA in healthy donors. It was with 60 Vbeta and 13 Jbeta primers that the PCR ran. Clones were sequenced by immunoSEQ multiplex PCR, and TCRdb holds only the in-frame ones, with some missing. The table lists about 160,000 clones, about 73% of them singletons. The specimen was PBMCs. Receptors originate from a woman in her 40s in good health and CMV-seronegative.

The rearrangement uses TRBV7-8 and TRBJ2-5, with unresolved D. Between the trimmed V and J ends, which lost 5 bases and 9 bases, there was a span of 19 bases. CDR1 is SGHVS, CDR2 FQNEAQ, per germline. The CDR3 has 14 residues. The CDR3: CASSQSSRSQAQYF. CDR3 bases: TGTGCCAGCAGCCAATCGAGTAGATCGCAGGCCCAGTACTTC. Full variable domain (rest looked up from reference TRBV7-8 and TRBJ2-5): GAGVSQSPRYKVAKRGQDVALRCDPISGHVSLFWYQQALGQGPEFLTYFQNEAQLDKSGLPSDRFFAERPEGSVSTLKIQRTQQEDSAVYLCASSQSSRSQAQYFGPGTRLLVL.

This clone has just one count. The CDR3: CASNLDGLSGYTF. DNA of the CDR3: TGTGCCAGCAACCTAGACGGATTGAGTGGCTACACCTTC. V gene TRBV2 combines with J gene TRBJ1-2, with D hard to call. The germline V gene has CDR1 SNHLY and CDR2 FYNNEI. The CDR3 spans 13 residues. V was pared by 7 bases and J by 7 bases, with 16 bases between.

V is TRBV28 and J is TRBJ2-7; tentatively, D is TRBD1 (7 bases). Germline V lookup: CDR1 MDHEN, CDR2 SYDVKM. V was pared by 7 bases and J by 2 bases, with 15 bases between. The CDR3 totals 14 residues. CDR3: CASTLEGAPYEQYF. The CDR3 region has the DNA TGTGCCAGCACCCTGGAGGGGGCCCCCTACGAGCAGTACTTC.

The CDR3 DNA sequence: TGTGCCAGCAGCTTGGATGCGGCCATCCAAGAGACCCAGTACTTC. Its translation is CASSLDAAIQETQYF. The J gene is TRBJ2-5, the V gene TRBV5-4; D is undetermined. Germline V gives CDR1 SGHNT, CDR2 YYREEE (reference sequence). This CDR3 is 15 amino acids long. With 0 bases removed from V and 1 base from J, the gap between germline ends came to 10 bases.

CDR3 nucleotide sequence: TGCAGTGCTAGGACAGGGAATGGCTACACCTTC. Its protein product is CSARTGNGYTF. This chain links TRBV20-1 with TRBJ1-2; 7 bases align to TRBD1. The trim removed 3 bases at V and 6 bases at J, leaving 1 base unmatched. The germline V gene encodes CDR1 DFQATT and CDR2 SNEGSKA (reference sequence). The CDR3 contains 11 residues.

This clone was detected once. The chain recombines TRBV19 with TRBJ1-5; TRBD1 agrees at 7 bases. Germline CDR1 LNHDA, CDR2 SQIVND (reference sequence). V gave up 11 bases and J gave up 7 bases; unmatched junction bases: 11. The CDR3 runs 13 residues. CDR3: CAVSGQLNQPQHF. The DNA for the CDR3 is TGTGCCGTCTCGGGACAGTTGAACCAGCCCCAGCATTTT.

This clone was counted only a few times. The chain joins TRBV7-3 to TRBJ1-4, with 9 bases matching TRBD1. V gave up 5 bases and J gave up 6 bases; unmatched junction bases: 7. This CDR3 is 15 amino acids long. The germline V gene has CDR1 SGHTA and CDR2 FQGTGA. The CDR3, as DNA: TGTGCCAGCAGCCCCGGACAGGGGCGTGATGAAAAACTGTTTTTT. This encodes CASSPGQGRDEKLFF.

This chain connects TRBV10-3 to TRBJ2-1; the match to TRBD1 covers 8 bases. This CDR3 is 14 amino acids long. The germline V gene has CDR1 ENHRY and CDR2 SYGVKD. The V gene end was trimmed by 5 bases and the J gene end by 14 bases; junction bases not matched to a gene: 14. CDR3 region: CAISSTGQAYFEFF. CDR3 coding DNA: TGTGCCATCAGTTCTACGGGACAGGCCTATTTCGAGTTCTTC.

This clone was observed once. This rearrangement joins TRBV28 to TRBJ1-5; the match to TRBD1 covers 8 bases. V shed 6 bases and J 6 bases; nucleotides not matched to a gene: 7. The CDR3 is made up of 14 amino acids. Germline assignment: CDR1 MDHEN and CDR2 SYDVKM. In DNA form, the CDR3 reads TGTGCCAGCAGCTCCGGGACAGGAACTCAGCCCCAGCATTTT. Translation: CASSSGTGTQPQHF.

The chain employs TRBV27 and TRBJ1-2; D not resolved. Trimming cost V 5 bases and J 5 bases, with 15 bases left between them. From germline, CDR1 is MNHEY and CDR2 SMNVEV (reference sequence). The length of the CDR3 is 14 residues. CDR3 sequence reads: CASSVGGWPYGYTF. The CDR3 DNA sequence: TGTGCCAGCAGTGTAGGCGGATGGCCTTATGGCTACACCTTC.

This sequence joins TRBV28 and TRBJ2-5, with TRBD2 as a possible D gene (6 bases). Matching the DNA end better, TRBJ2-7 makes the J call doubtful. CDR3 length: 15 residues. The germline CDR1 and CDR2 sequences are MDHEN and SYDVKM. For the CDR3, the DNA is TGTGCCAGCAGTTTATATCTTGGAGGGAACCACGAGCAGTACTTC. Amino acid sequence: CASSLYLGGNHEQYF.

This clone appeared a single time. The rearrangement uses TRBV7-6 and TRBJ1-1; possible D gene TRBD1, 6 bases. CDR1 is SGHVS, CDR2 FNYEAQ, per germline. Between the trimmed V and J ends, which lost 4 bases and 10 bases, there was a span of 16 bases. The CDR3 contains 13 residues. CDR3 nucleotide sequence: TGTGCCAGCAGCTCGCGACGATCAGGGGTAGCTTTCTTT. It codes for CASSSRRSGVAFF.

The chain employs TRBV2 and TRBJ2-2; 11 bases map to TRBD1. Germline trimming cut 6 bases from V and 9 bases from J; bases unmatched to any gene: 6. The germline CDR1 and CDR2 sequences are SNHLY and FYNNEI. CDR3 length: 14 residues. CDR3 sequence (DNA): TGTGCCAGCAGGGAGGACAGGGGGCGCCGGGAGCTGTTTTTT. Amino acids: CASREDRGRRELFF.

The V and J genes are TRBV7-9 and TRBJ2-3, with D possibly being TRBD2 (6 bases). Trimming shortened V by 4 bases and J by 5 bases, and 16 bases separated the two germline ends. Germline lookup yields CDR1 SEHNR and CDR2 FQNEAQ (reference sequence). The CDR3 is 15 amino acids. In DNA, the CDR3 is TGTGCCAGCAGCTCGAGGGGCGGGGCTGAAGATACGCAGTATTTT. Its protein is CASSSRGGAEDTQYF.

This clone was observed a handful of times. The chain couples TRBV19 to TRBJ1-4; 7 bases are a match to TRBD1. CDR1 is LNHDA, CDR2 SQIVND, per germline (reference sequence). With 4 bases clipped from V and 8 bases from J, the junction kept 4 bases outside the gene matches. CDR3 length equals 13 residues. CDR3 region: CASSNRGGEKLFF. In DNA, the CDR3 is TGTGCCAGTAGTAACAGGGGAGGCGAAAAACTGTTTTTT.

The V gene is TRBV5-1, the J gene TRBJ1-1, with TRBD1 as a possible D gene (5 bases). Germline CDR1 reads SGHRS; CDR2 reads YFSETQ. V was cut by 2 bases and J by 2 bases, with 16 bases left in between. There are 16 residues in the CDR3. The CDR3 is CASSFWGAGSNTEAFF. CDR3 coding DNA: TGCGCCAGCAGCTTCTGGGGCGCGGGATCCAACACTGAAGCTTTCTTT.

The rearrangement joins TRBV21-1 to TRBJ2-1; the listed D gene, TRBD2, was not tested against the DNA. TRBV21-1 constitutes a pseudogene. The CDR3 is 12 amino acids. The CDR3 DNA sequence: TGTGCCAGCACCCGAAAGGAGACTTCGCAGTTCTTC. This gives the protein CASTRKETSQFF.

In this sample, this clone turned up a few times. V is TRBV7-9 and J is TRBJ1-2; TRBD1 is a possible D gene (5 bases). CDR1 and CDR2 (germline): SEHNR, FQNEAQ (reference sequence). V was cut by 4 bases and J by 10 bases, with 16 bases left in between. The CDR3 length is 13 residues. The CDR3 DNA is TGTGCCAGCAGCTCCCTGAGACAGCAGTCCTACACCTTC. Protein product: CASSSLRQQSYTF.

V usage is TRBV14 and J usage is TRBJ2-7; D remains ambiguous. Trimming shortened V by 0 bases and J by 7 bases, and 7 bases separated the two germline ends. The CDR3 extends over 12 amino acids. Germline V gives CDR1 SGHDN, CDR2 FVKESK. The CDR3 nucleotides read TGTGCCAGCAGCCAAGATGCAGGAGAGCAGTACTTC. Amino acid sequence: CASSQDAGEQYF.

The rearrangement uses TRBV5-6 and TRBJ1-4, with D tentatively TRBD1 (5 bases). Germline loops: CDR1 SGHDT, CDR2 YYEEEE. The V gene lost 3 bases and the J gene lost 5 bases, with 20 bases spanning the gap. The length of the CDR3 is 17 residues. The CDR3 loop reads CASSWGWKGILNEKLFF. The DNA for the CDR3 is TGTGCCAGCAGCTGGGGATGGAAGGGGATTCTAAATGAAAAACTGTTTTTT. The full variable domain, with the rest looked up from reference TRBV5-6 and TRBJ1-4, is DAGVTQSPTHLIKTRGQQVTLRCSPKSGHDTVSWYQQALGQGPQFIFQYYEEEERQRGNFPDRFSGHQFPNYSSELNVNALLLGDSALYLCASSWGWKGILNEKLFFGSGTQLSVL.

Only a few counts were recorded for this clone. The V and J genes are TRBV28 and TRBJ1-1; a weak D match, TRBD1 (5 bases). CDR3 length: 16 amino acids. Germline V CDR1 and CDR2: MDHEN, SYDVKM. V was cut by 2 bases and J by 3 bases, with 16 bases left in between. The CDR3 sequence is CASSLIGQGDYTEAFF. CDR3 nucleotides: TGTGCCAGCAGTTTAATTGGACAAGGGGACTACACTGAAGCTTTCTTT.

The V gene is TRBV4-2, the J gene TRBJ1-5; a possible D gene is TRBD1 (5 bases). Trimming removed 1 base at V and 0 bases at J, with 16 bases between. Germline CDR1 LGHNA, CDR2 YNFKEQ. The CDR3 length is 18 residues. The CDR3 coding sequence is TGTGCCAGCAGCCAAGGACAGCAACAGGAGTATAGCAATCAGCCCCAGCATTTT. This gives the protein CASSQGQQQEYSNQPQHF.

The chain uses TRBV5-4 and TRBJ1-2; tentative D call: TRBD1 (5 bases). The CDR3 runs 14 residues. Germline V gives CDR1 SGHNT, CDR2 YYREEE (reference sequence). V dropped 0 bases and J dropped 2 bases, with 8 bases sitting between them. Written as DNA, the CDR3 is TGTGCCAGCAGCTTGGAAACAGGAAACTATGGCTACACCTTC. Translation gives CASSLETGNYGYTF.

The count of this clone is one. V usage is TRBV4-1 and J usage is TRBJ2-7; the D gene is possibly TRBD1 (5 bases). This CDR3 spans 14 amino acids. Germline-derived CDR1 and CDR2 are MGHRA and YSYEKL. With 3 bases removed from V and 2 bases from J, the gap between germline ends came to 11 bases. The CDR3 sequence: CASSHLQGPYEQYF. DNA for the CDR3: TGCGCCAGCAGCCATTTGCAGGGCCCCTACGAGCAGTACTTC.

V gene TRBV28 combines with J gene TRBJ1-5; D not certain. Per the germline V gene, CDR1 is MDHEN and CDR2 is SYDVKM. V was shortened by 5 bases and J by 0 bases, with 8 bases between the two germline ends. The CDR3 consists of 14 residues. CDR3 DNA: TGTGCCAGCAGTCCCGTAATTAGCAATCAGCCCCAGCATTTT. As protein: CASSPVISNQPQHF.

The chain is built from TRBV5-1 and TRBJ2-7; 9 bases agree with TRBD1. Looked up from germline, CDR1 is SGHRS and CDR2 is YFSETQ. The CDR3 has 12 amino acids. After removal of 1 base from V and 9 bases from J, the junction contained 2 bases not matched to a gene. CDR3 nucleotides: TGCGCCAGCAGCTTGACAGGGGGCTTGCAGTACTTC. Encoded protein: CASSLTGGLQYF.

The chain combines TRBV5-1 with TRBJ2-6; 9 bases are shared with TRBD1. V shed 5 bases and J 0 bases; nucleotides not matched to a gene: 3. The CDR3 totals 16 residues. CDR1 is SGHRS, CDR2 YFSETQ, per germline. The CDR3 nucleotides are TGCGCCAGCAGTCCGGGACAGGGCTCTGGGGCCAACGTCCTGACTTTC. Translating gives CASSPGQGSGANVLTF.

The rearrangement joins TRBV5-4 to TRBJ2-7; the D gene is possibly TRBD1 (7 bases). V was clipped by 4 bases and J by 9 bases, with 17 bases between them. The CDR3 extends over 13 amino acids. Germline values: CDR1 SGHNT, CDR2 YYREEE (reference sequence). In DNA, the CDR3 is TGTGCCAGCAGCGTCCCAGGGGGGCGCGGGCAGTACTTC. Its protein product is CASSVPGGRGQYF.

This sequence joins TRBV19 and TRBJ2-5, with D unclear. V was shortened by 5 bases and J by 4 bases, with 11 bases between the two germline ends. This CDR3 region has 13 residues. CDR1 and CDR2 from the germline V gene are LNHDA and SQIVND (reference sequence). This CDR3 reads CASSLYHPETQYF. In DNA form, the CDR3 reads TGTGCCAGTAGTCTATACCATCCAGAGACCCAGTACTTC.

The V gene is TRBV18, the J gene TRBJ2-1, with 9 bases that match TRBD2. The length of the CDR3 is 15 residues. Germline CDR1 is KGHSH and CDR2 is LQKENI. Trimming at V came to 3 bases and at J to 10 bases, leaving 10 bases not matched to a gene. CDR3 bases: TGTGCCAGCTCACCGCGCCTGGCGGGGGGGGACGAGCAGTTCTTC. This encodes CASSPRLAGGDEQFF.

The rearrangement joins TRBV18 to TRBJ1-3; D is uncertain. This CDR3 has 15 residues. Trimming pared 3 bases from V and 0 bases from J, leaving 9 bases between. Germline CDR1 and CDR2: KGHSH and LQKENI. The CDR3 DNA is TGTGCCAGCTCACCCGTAGTTGGCTCTGGAAACACCATATATTTT. It yields the protein CASSPVVGSGNTIYF.